Listed below are T cell receptor beta chains from one sample, sequenced in a study of blood T cell repertoires in COVID-19. Method: immunoSEQ multiplex PCR; TCRdb's copy keeps in-frame clones and lacks some. Counted here are 330,000 or so clones, roughly 87% occurring once; the ten biggest clones make up about 3%. What was sequenced was PBMCs or T cells enriched from blood (not recorded which). These receptors were obtained from a woman aged 25 to 39 who had recovered from COVID-19. Each CDR3 is given without its conserved first and last residue.

J gene,V gene,CDR3 protein
TRBJ2-7,TRBV28,ASSIGTGGYEQY
TRBJ2-3,TRBV14,ASSLGLAPTDTQY
TRBJ2-2,TRBV19,ASSISQGGLGELF
TRBJ2-1,TRBV10-1,ASSGAGVCVNEQF
TRBJ1-6,TRBV28,ASSHRTGGNSPLH
TRBJ1-4,TRBV25-1,ASSENPGRGTNEKLF
TRBJ2-1,TRBV11-3,ASSLGTSGRYEQF
TRBJ1-2,TRBV7-9,ASRQRGPGSYGYT
TRBJ1-1,TRBV18,ASSPSELPLNTEAF
TRBJ1-3,TRBV6-1,ASSDEQGPGNTIY
TRBJ2-1,TRBV27,ASSSAGTSSLLGANEQF
TRBJ1-2,TRBV15,ATSINKGALYGYT
TRBJ2-7,TRBV6-5,ASSYFGAYEQY
TRBJ1-5,TRBV30,AWSVVQGNQPQH
TRBJ1-1,TRBV7-8,ASSGIGTGPPDAF
TRBJ1-2,TRBV18,ASSPGQGSGYT
TRBJ2-2,TRBV2,ASSEQGPLNTGELF
TRBJ1-6,TRBV18,ASSPYTRQGISPNSPLH
TRBJ2-7,TRBV28,ASSLRQLFSYEQY
TRBJ2-2,TRBV9,ASSVEEGSGELF
TRBJ1-2,TRBV3-1/TRBV3-2,ASSQTGTGGSYGYT
TRBJ2-2,TRBV6-5,ASDRGRETGELF
TRBJ1-1,TRBV20-1,SARDYTAF
TRBJ2-2,TRBV5-4,ASRKQTSGRNTGELF
TRBJ2-1,TRBV2,ACRWIAAYNEQF
TRBJ1-6,TRBV19,ASSPAFLLESPLH
TRBJ2-5,TRBV5-4,ASSRQGALETQY
TRBJ1-1,TRBV10-3,AIKFDSVGTEAF
TRBJ2-2,TRBV6-5,ASSRQAYNTGELF
TRBJ1-2,TRBV28,ASSTPSGSYGYT
TRBJ2-4,TRBV19,ASSIEWGGDVQAIQY
TRBJ1-4,TRBV6-5,ASTWTGFNEKLF
TRBJ2-7,TRBV5-5,ASSILADSSYEQY
TRBJ2-2,TRBV27,ASSQMGREGITGELF
TRBJ2-7,TRBV18,ASSPRAGGTHEQY
TRBJ1-2,TRBV3-1/TRBV3-2,ASSPRAGGNGYT
TRBJ2-5,TRBV6-5,ASDDRGFQETQY
TRBJ1-5,TRBV6-5,ASGPGTGGNQPQH
TRBJ2-2,TRBV4-1,ASSPGTENTGELF
TRBJ2-5,TRBV6-1,ASSEAVGGRGLQETQY
TRBJ1-6,TRBV2,ASSLTTGDLG
TRBJ1-4,TRBV6-5,ASRTRQNEKLF
TRBJ2-1,TRBV7-2,ASSSVMGQGGNEQF
TRBJ2-7,TRBV6-1,ASSEVPGGGEQY
TRBJ2-3,TRBV24-1,ATSDQRGGGGYSTDTQY
TRBJ2-2,TRBV11-3,ASSLGEVSNTGELF
TRBJ2-5,TRBV29-1,SVEGQIQETQY
TRBJ2-3,TRBV24-1,AVGSGRGLTDTQY
TRBJ2-7,TRBV5-1,ASSSSYEQY
TRBJ2-7,TRBV11-2,ASSRTRTSGGAEYYEQY
TRBJ1-3,TRBV4-1,ASSQKTGEPGNTIY
TRBJ2-1,TRBV15,ATSRDPPSGGFPKEQF
TRBJ1-1,TRBV19,ASSVPHRGTEAF